The sequence of this TCR beta chain was determined in a study of neurological immune-mediated disorders. Overall study findings and caveats: No sharing of CDR3 amino acid sequences was observed among expanded clones across subjects, suggesting private repertoires in all groups.

The authors made cDNA by 5'RACE with 10-nucleotide random UMIs. TCRdb independently ran MiXCR on the 5' RACE reads; one entry per CDR3 protein. The repertoire consists of 20,000 to 30,000 distinct CDR3 sequences, with about 2.5% occurring once and the leading ten covering 2% to 2.5%. CDR1 is SGDLS, CDR2 YYNGEE, per germline. V lost 0 bases and J lost 0, with 9 bases in between. The CDR3 has 15 amino acids. By sample fraction, this clonotype is medium-sized. Its antigen is not known. The sequence came from a woman aged 50 to 65 with multiple sclerosis. The chain employs TRBV9 and TRBJ1-1; D perhaps matches TRBD1 (5 bases). The specimen sequenced was PBMCs. The CDR3 sequence is CASSVGSGLNTEAFF. The CDR3 DNA sequence: TGTGCCAGCAGCGTAGGTTCAGGGCTGAACACTGAAGCTTTCTTT.